The T cell receptor (beta chain) described here comes from a study of blood T cell repertoires in COVID-19. Turning to the study itself: Collection of acute and convalescent COVID-19 samples took place in the United States, Italy and Spain. Sample material is recorded as cDNA or gDNA derived from T cells, B-cell-depleted T cells, or PBMCs.

This clone has more than one count but fewer than ten. Followed longitudinally, the Seattle patients had been enrolled during active infection. In the original processing: From reference gene primer amplification, estimates of nucleated cell counts were derived. Assay: immunoSEQ multiplex PCR; the TCRdb copy retains only in-frame clones and omits some. For V, J and clone size, that table is used; D and trimming come from the DNA. The sample lists about 170,000 clones; 82% were seen once. Sequenced input: peripheral blood. This clonotype was sampled from a woman aged 35 to 49 with COVID-19, enrolled during active disease.

CDR3 loop: CAWGPPYEQYF. CDR3 DNA: TGTGCCTGGGGCCCCCCATACGAGCAGTACTTC. The chain has TRBV30 and TRBJ2-7; D unclear. The CDR3 contains 11 residues. Trimming removed 5 bases from V and 4 bases from J, with 9 bases in between. Germline V gene lookup returns CDR1 GTSNPN and CDR2 SVGIG (reference sequence).